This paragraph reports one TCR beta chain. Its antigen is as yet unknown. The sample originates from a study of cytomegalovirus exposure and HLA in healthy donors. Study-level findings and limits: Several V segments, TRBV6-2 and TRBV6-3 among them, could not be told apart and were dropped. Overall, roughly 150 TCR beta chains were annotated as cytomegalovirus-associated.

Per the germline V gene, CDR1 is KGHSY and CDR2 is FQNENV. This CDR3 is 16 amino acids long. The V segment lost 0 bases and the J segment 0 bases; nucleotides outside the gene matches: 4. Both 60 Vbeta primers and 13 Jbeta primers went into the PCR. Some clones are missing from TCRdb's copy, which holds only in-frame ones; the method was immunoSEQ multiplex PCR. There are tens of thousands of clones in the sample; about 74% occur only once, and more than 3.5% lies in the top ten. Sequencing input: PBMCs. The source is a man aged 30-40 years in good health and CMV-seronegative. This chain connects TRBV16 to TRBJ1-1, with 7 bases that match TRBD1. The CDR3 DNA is TGTGCCAGCAGCCAATCTGGGACAGCCCTGAACACTGAAGCTTTCTTT. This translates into CASSQSGTALNTEAFF.